This is a list of T cell receptor beta chains from one sample in a study of early T cells in non-severe SARS-CoV-2 infection. Each CDR3 protein gets one entry after TCRdb re-called the 5' RACE reads with MiXCR. The profile covers 70,000 to 90,000 distinct CDR3 sequences, with about 14% appearing a single time and less than 15% taken by the ten largest. The specimen sequenced was whole blood. These receptors all stem from an adult who was a healthcare worker with PCR-confirmed SARS-CoV-2 infection or an uninfected control (not recorded which). Both conserved end residues are part of each CDR3. The D gene is left open where the match is weak. Size values are once, few and many counts, or a class for expanded clones, and some rows have none.

TRBJ2-1 TRBV28 . 11 . TGTGCCAGCAGTTTATTCGATGAGCAGTTCTTC CASSLFDEQFF
TRBJ1-2 TRBV7-9 few 13 . TGTGCCAGCACCCCCCAGGGCCACTATGGCTACACCTTC CASTPQGHYGYTF
TRBJ1-4 TRBV28 many 14 . TGTGCCAGCAGTTTGGACAGCGTGCGTGAAAAACTGTTTTTT CASSLDSVREKLFF
TRBJ2-5 TRBV7-9 few 14 . TGTGCCAGCAGCGGGGGGACACGGGAAGAGACCCAGTACTTC CASSGGTREETQYF
TRBJ2-1 TRBV5-4 few 13 . TGTGCCAGCAGCTTGTCTGTCGGCGGTGAGCAGTTCTTC CASSLSVGGEQFF
TRBJ1-5 TRBV20-1 few 15 . TGCAGTGCTAGAGAGGTGGCAGGAGGATTATGGCCCCAGCATTTT CSAREVAGGLWPQHF
TRBJ1-5 TRBV24-1 few 14 . TGTGCCACCAGTGATCCTCCTACGGGACAGCCCCAGCATTTT CATSDPPTGQPQHF
TRBJ2-1 TRBV28 . 14 TRBD1 TGTGCCAGCAGTTTCCGACAGGGGAGGAATGAGCAGTTCTTC CASSFRQGRNEQFF
TRBJ2-3 TRBV7-3 . 14 . TGTGCCAGCAGCTTAAGGGGGGGCCCAGATACGCAGTATTTT CASSLRGGPDTQYF
TRBJ2-7 TRBV7-6 few 15 TRBD2 TGTGCCAGCAGCTTAGAACTAGCGGACTTCTACGAGCAGTACTTC CASSLELADFYEQYF
TRBJ2-3 TRBV24-1 few 12 . TGTGCCACCGGGAGCGTCACAGATACGCAGTATTTT CATGSVTDTQYF
TRBJ2-2 TRBV6-6 few 15 . TGTGCCAGCAGTCGCCCGGGACAACGCGGCGGGGAGCTGTTTTTT CASSRPGQRGGELFF
TRBJ1-2 TRBV27 few 13 . TGTGCCAGCAGCTCCTGGTCCGTGAATGGCTACACCTTC CASSSWSVNGYTF
TRBJ2-5 TRBV5-5 . 11 . TGTGCCAGCAGCGGCGAGGAGACCCAGTACTTC CASSGEETQYF
TRBJ2-2 TRBV20-1 . 15 . TGCAGTGCTAGAGATATTAGCGGAAACACCGGGGAGCTGTTTTTT CSARDISGNTGELFF
TRBJ2-3 TRBV9 few 16 TRBD1 TGTGCCAGCAGCGGTGACAGGGGGAAGCGCACAGATACGCAGTATTTT CASSGDRGKRTDTQYF
TRBJ2-3 TRBV27 once 12 . TGTGCCAGCAGTTTAGATTTAACTGAGCAGTATTTT CASSLDLTEQYF
TRBJ2-5 TRBV7-6 few 16 . TGTGCCAGCAGCGCCTTCCCCGGGACGGCACAAGAGACCCAGTACTTC CASSAFPGTAQETQYF
TRBJ2-7 TRBV4-2 few 15 . TGTGCCAGCAGCCGACGCGGGGCGGGGACCTACGAGCAGTACTTC CASSRRGAGTYEQYF
TRBJ1-3 TRBV6-6 few 16 . TGTGCCAGCAGTTATTCGACGGCTTACTCTGGAAACACCATATATTTT CASSYSTAYSGNTIYF